This entry concerns a single TCR beta chain. Antigen: not known. From the germline J gene comes the end of the CDR3, since the read stops 3 residues before it. The sample belongs to a study of T cells in women clearing cervical HPV infection. On the study more broadly: Cases' blood sampling followed lesion detection by median roughly 150 days (90 to 200). General observations from the study: CIN3+ cases had significantly higher TCR richness than controls; evenness did not differ. Richness plus V gene abundances separated cases from controls with AUC about 0.83.

The table came from immunoSEQ multiplex PCR; TCRdb's copy has only in-frame clones and leaves some out. Here the sample table reports 35,000 to 50,000 clones. The CDR3 length is 14 residues. CDR1 is SGHTA and CDR2 is FQGNSA in the germline V gene. J gave up 4 bases and V 5 bases, and 8 bases lay outside the gene matches. V gene TRBV7-2 combines with J gene TRBJ2-7, with 7 bases identical to TRBD1. The receptor was derived from a woman between 18 and 70 years old with a cervical HPV16 infection that either progressed to CIN3+ or cleared (not recorded which). Sequenced sample: blood buffy coat. CDR3 bases read: TGTGCCAGCAGCCGCGACAGGGCGGAGTACGAG. Its protein product is CASSRDRAEYE. The whole CDR3 region reads CASSRDRAEYEQYF.